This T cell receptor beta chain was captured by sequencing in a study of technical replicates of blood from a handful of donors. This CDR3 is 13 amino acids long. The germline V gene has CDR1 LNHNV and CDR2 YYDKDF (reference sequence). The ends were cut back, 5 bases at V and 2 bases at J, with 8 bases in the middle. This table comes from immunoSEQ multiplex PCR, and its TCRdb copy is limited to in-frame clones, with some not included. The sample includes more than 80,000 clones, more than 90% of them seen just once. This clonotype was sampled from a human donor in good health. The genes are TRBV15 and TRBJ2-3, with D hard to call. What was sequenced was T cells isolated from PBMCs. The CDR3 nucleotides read TGTGCCACCAGCCCCGGTGACACAGATACGCAGTATTTT. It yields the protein CATSPGDTDTQYF.